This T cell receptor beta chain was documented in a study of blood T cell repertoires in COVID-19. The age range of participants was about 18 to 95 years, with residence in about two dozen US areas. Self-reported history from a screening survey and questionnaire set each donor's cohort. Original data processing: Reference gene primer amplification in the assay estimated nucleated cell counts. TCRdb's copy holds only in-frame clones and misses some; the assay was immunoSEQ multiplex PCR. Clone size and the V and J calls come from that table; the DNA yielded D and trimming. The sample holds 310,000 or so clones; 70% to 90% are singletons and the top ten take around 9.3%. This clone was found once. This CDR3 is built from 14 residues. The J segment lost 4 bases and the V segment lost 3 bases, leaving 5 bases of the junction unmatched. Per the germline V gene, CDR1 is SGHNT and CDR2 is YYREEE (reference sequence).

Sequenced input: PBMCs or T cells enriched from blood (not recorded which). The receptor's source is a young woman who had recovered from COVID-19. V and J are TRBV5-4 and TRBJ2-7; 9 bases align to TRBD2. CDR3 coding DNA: TGTGCCAGCAGCTGGGGACTAGCTGCTTACGAGCAGTACTTC. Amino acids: CASSWGLAAYEQYF.